The 20 T cell receptor beta chains below come from one sample, sequenced in a study of blood T cell repertoires in COVID-19. Generated by immunoSEQ multiplex PCR, the TCRdb table keeps only in-frame clones and is missing some. The repertoire holds some 270,000 clones, with approximately 90% as singletons. The sample comprised PBMCs or T cells enriched from blood (not recorded which). The origin of the receptors is a middle-aged man who had been exposed to COVID-19.

CDR3 sequence: CASSFGWRVAPGANVLTF. The CDR3 nucleotides read TGTGCCAGCAGTTTCGGTTGGAGGGTTGCGCCTGGGGCCAACGTCCTGACTTTC. The chain carries TRBV28 and TRBJ2-6; perhaps TRBD2 as D (6 bases). Germline V CDR1 and CDR2: MDHEN, SYDVKM. Trimming left V 3 bases short and J 2 bases short, with 17 bases between. The CDR3 runs 18 residues. The full variable domain, completed using reference TRBV28 and TRBJ2-6, is DVKVTQSSRYLVKRTGEKVFLECVQDMDHENMFWYRQDPGLGLRLIYFSYDVKMKEKGDIPEGYSVSREKKERFSLILESASTNQTSMYLCASSFGWRVAPGANVLTFGAGSRLTVL.

The chain links TRBV29-1 to TRBJ1-1; 7 bases align to TRBD1. J lost 1 base, V lost 8 bases, and 7 bases had no gene match. Germline V gene data show CDR1 as SQVTM and CDR2 as ANQGSEA. The CDR3 sequence is 13 residues long. CDR3 nucleotides: TGCAGCATAATCAGGGGGTGGAACACTGAAGCTTTCTTT. Its protein product is CSIIRGWNTEAFF.

This chain connects TRBV4-3 to TRBJ2-2; the D gene is possibly TRBD2 (5 bases). V was cut by 4 bases and J by 6 bases, with 15 bases left in between. The CDR3 has 15 amino acids. Per germline, CDR1 LGHNA and CDR2 YSLEER. CDR3 sequence (DNA): TGCGCCAGCAGCCCTCACTTACTAGTGTCCGGGGAGCTGTTTTTT. Protein product: CASSPHLLVSGELFF.

In this sample, this clone turned up a few times. The rearrangement uses TRBV5-6 and TRBJ1-1; D unresolved. Germline lookup yields CDR1 SGHDT and CDR2 YYEEEE. Trimming removed 2 bases at V and 3 bases at J, with 5 bases between. This CDR3 region has 12 residues. The CDR3 coding sequence is TGTGCCAGCAGCTTAAGCTACACTGAAGCTTTCTTT. This codes for CASSLSYTEAFF.

This clone was seen a few times. The gene calls are TRBV5-6 and TRBJ2-7; 8 bases match TRBD1. In germline, CDR1 is SGHDT, CDR2 YYEEEE. The V gene end was trimmed by 5 bases and the J gene end by 2 bases; junction bases not matched to a gene: 9. The CDR3 runs to 15 residues. The CDR3 bases are TGTGCCAGCAGTTTTGGACAGGGAAATACCTACGAGCAGTACTTC. This codes for CASSFGQGNTYEQYF.

The chain has TRBV28 and TRBJ2-2; possibly TRBD1 for D (5 bases). Germline CDR1 reads MDHEN; CDR2 reads SYDVKM. This CDR3 contains 14 residues. The V gene lost 7 bases and the J gene lost 3 bases, with 12 bases spanning the gap. The CDR3 spells CASIRGGYTGELFF. CDR3 DNA: TGTGCCAGCATTAGGGGCGGTTACACCGGGGAGCTGTTTTTT.

The chain links TRBV10-1 to TRBJ2-3; 8 bases align to TRBD1. CDR1 is WNHNN, CDR2 SYGVQD, per germline (reference sequence). The junction had 7 bases not matched to a gene; V was cut back by 2 bases and J by 3 bases. This CDR3 is built from 16 residues. The chain's CDR3 is CASSEPRQGTTDTQYF. CDR3 sequence (DNA): TGCGCCAGCAGTGAGCCTCGACAGGGGACGACAGATACGCAGTATTTT.

The chain couples TRBV30 to TRBJ1-5; possible D gene TRBD1, 5 bases. With 2 bases removed from V and 0 bases from J, the gap between germline ends came to 11 bases. CDR1 and CDR2 from the germline V gene are GTSNPN and SVGIG (reference sequence). The CDR3 contains 15 residues. CDR3 bases: TGTGCCTGGAGTAGGGGTCACTCTAGCAATCAGCCCCAGCATTTT. It encodes CAWSRGHSSNQPQHF.

This clone was observed a handful of times. The chain employs TRBV16 and TRBJ2-1; 7 positions agree with TRBD1. Germline V gene lookup returns CDR1 KGHSY and CDR2 FQNENV. V gave up 6 bases and J gave up 4 bases; unmatched junction bases: 9. The CDR3 loop spans 15 amino acids. The DNA of the CDR3 is TGTGCCAGCAGACCTTCAGGGGGTCCGTACAATGAGCAGTTCTTC. This translates into CASRPSGGPYNEQFF. The full variable domain, with the rest looked up from reference TRBV16 and TRBJ2-1, is GEEVAQTPKHLVRGEGQKAKLYCAPIKGHSYVFWYQQVLKNEFKFLISFQNENVFDETGMPKERFSAKCLPNSPCSLEIQATKLEDSAVYFCASRPSGGPYNEQFFGPGTRLTVL.

The rearrangement uses TRBV18 and TRBJ1-4; D is uncertain. Germline CDR1 KGHSH, CDR2 LQKENI. V was clipped by 3 bases and J by 13 bases, with 21 bases between them. The CDR3 is 15 residues long. The CDR3: CASSPEPTTMKRLFF. CDR3 in DNA: TGTGCCAGCTCACCGGAACCAACGACAATGAAAAGACTGTTTTTT.

The rearrangement joins TRBV10-3 to TRBJ1-1; the match to TRBD1 covers 12 bases. The CDR3 has 13 residues. V lost 6 bases, J lost 4 bases, and 0 bases stayed unmatched. Germline CDR1 reads ENHRY; CDR2 reads SYGVKD. CDR3 region: CAIRGQGATEAFF. For the CDR3, the DNA is TGTGCCATCAGGGGACAGGGGGCCACTGAAGCTTTCTTT.

V and J are TRBV11-3 and TRBJ2-7; 11 bases line up with TRBD2. The CDR3 has 16 amino acids. CDR1 SGHNT and CDR2 YENEEA come from the germline V gene. Trimming at V came to 5 bases and at J to 5 bases, leaving 11 bases not matched to a gene. The DNA of the CDR3 is TGTGCCAGCAGCCCGCCAATAGCGGGAGGGCGAAACGAGCAGTACTTC. As protein: CASSPPIAGGRNEQYF.

The J gene is TRBJ1-2, the V gene TRBV28, with TRBD1 matching over 7 bases. This CDR3 is built from 15 residues. J lost 4 bases, V lost 5 bases, and 10 bases had no gene match. The germline CDR1 and CDR2 sequences are MDHEN and SYDVKM. In nucleotides, the CDR3 is TGTGCCAGCAGTAACACCGGGGGACAGTCCTATGGCTACACCTTC. Its translation: CASSNTGGQSYGYTF.

The J gene is TRBJ1-2, the V gene TRBV5-4; D gene uncertain. The CDR3 has 14 residues. Germline lookup yields CDR1 SGHNT and CDR2 YYREEE (reference sequence). V was shortened by 3 bases and J by 3 bases, with 12 bases between the two germline ends. The chain's CDR3 is CASSSAGTDYGYTF. The CDR3 region has the DNA TGTGCCAGCAGCTCGGCAGGAACGGACTATGGCTACACCTTC.

The chain is built from TRBV27 and TRBJ2-7, with TRBD1 matching 7 bases. From germline, CDR1 is MNHEY and CDR2 SMNVEV (reference sequence). V was clipped by 4 bases and J by 0 bases; unmatched bases: 9. The CDR3 is made up of 16 amino acids. DNA of the CDR3: TGTGCCAGCAGTTCCCCGGGACAGCTCAGCTCCTACGAGCAGTACTTC. As protein: CASSSPGQLSSYEQYF.

The chain couples TRBV10-1 to TRBJ2-7; TRBD2 matches at 11 bases. Germline-derived CDR1 and CDR2 are WNHNN and SYGVQD (reference sequence). This CDR3 contains 15 residues. V lost 4 bases and J lost 5; bases outside the gene matches: 7. CDR3 nucleotides: TGCGCCAGCAGTGGCGGACTAGCGGGCCCGAACGAGCAGTACTTC. The encoded protein is CASSGGLAGPNEQYF.

This chain joins TRBV2 and TRBJ2-1; 10 bases map to TRBD2. Germline-derived CDR1 and CDR2 are SNHLY and FYNNEI. V was clipped by 7 bases and J by 4 bases; unmatched bases: 7. The CDR3 consists of 15 residues. This CDR3 is CASIVLAGPYNEQFF. The CDR3 DNA is TGTGCCAGCATAGTACTAGCGGGACCTTACAATGAGCAGTTCTTC.

The rearrangement uses TRBV7-3 and TRBJ2-2; 9 bases align to TRBD2. The CDR3 extends over 19 amino acids. With 1 base clipped from V and 2 bases from J, the junction kept 11 bases outside the gene matches. The germline V gene has CDR1 SGHTA and CDR2 FQGTGA. The CDR3 loop reads CASSLSPHSSGINTGELFF. The CDR3 DNA is TGTGCCAGCAGCTTAAGCCCCCACTCTAGCGGGATTAACACCGGGGAGCTGTTTTTT.

The chain has TRBV19 and TRBJ1-5, with 10 bases lining up with TRBD1. The germline V gene has CDR1 LNHDA and CDR2 SQIVND (reference sequence). V was pared by 5 bases and J by 7 bases, with 8 bases of the junction left unmatched. The CDR3 is 15 residues long. CDR3 bases: TGTGCCAGTAGTTCCGGACAGGGGGTTATACAGCCCCAGCATTTT. Translation: CASSSGQGVIQPQHF.

This chain uses TRBV5-1 with TRBJ2-7; 8 bases are a match to TRBD2. The CDR3 is 14 residues long. Germline-derived CDR1 and CDR2 are SGHRS and YFSETQ. V dropped 5 bases and J dropped 7; count of bases not matched to a gene: 11. The CDR3 protein is CASSSREDSSEQYF. The CDR3 nucleotides are TGCGCCAGCAGTTCGCGGGAGGATTCGAGTGAGCAGTACTTC.